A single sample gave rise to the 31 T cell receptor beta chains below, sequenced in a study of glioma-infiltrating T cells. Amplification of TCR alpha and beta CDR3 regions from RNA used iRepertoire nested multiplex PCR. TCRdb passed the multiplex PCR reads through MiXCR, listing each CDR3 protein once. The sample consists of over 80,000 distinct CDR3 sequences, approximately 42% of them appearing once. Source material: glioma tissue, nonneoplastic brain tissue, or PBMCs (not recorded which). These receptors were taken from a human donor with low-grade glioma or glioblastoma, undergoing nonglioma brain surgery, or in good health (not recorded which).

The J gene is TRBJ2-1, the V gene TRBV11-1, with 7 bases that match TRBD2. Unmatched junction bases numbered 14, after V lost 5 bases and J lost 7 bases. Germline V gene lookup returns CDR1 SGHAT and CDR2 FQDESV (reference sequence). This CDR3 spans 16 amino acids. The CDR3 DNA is TGTGCCAGCAGCCCCCACCTAGCGGAAGGGACGAATGAGCAGTTCTTC. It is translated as CASSPHLAEGTNEQFF.

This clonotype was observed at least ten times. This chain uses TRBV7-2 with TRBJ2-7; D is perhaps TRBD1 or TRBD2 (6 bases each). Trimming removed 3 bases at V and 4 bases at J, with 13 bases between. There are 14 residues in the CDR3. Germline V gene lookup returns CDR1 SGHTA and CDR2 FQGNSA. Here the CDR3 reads CASSFSGGQYEQYF. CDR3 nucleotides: TGTGCCAGCAGCTTTTCCGGGGGCCAGTACGAGCAGTACTTC.

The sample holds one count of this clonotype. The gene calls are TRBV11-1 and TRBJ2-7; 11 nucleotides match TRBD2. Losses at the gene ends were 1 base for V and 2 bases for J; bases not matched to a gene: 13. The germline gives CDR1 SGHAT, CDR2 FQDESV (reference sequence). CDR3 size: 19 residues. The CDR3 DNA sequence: TGTGCCAGCAGCTTAGTGGTGGGACTAGCGGCGGGAGGGGCCTACGAGCAGTACTTC. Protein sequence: CASSLVVGLAAGGAYEQYF.

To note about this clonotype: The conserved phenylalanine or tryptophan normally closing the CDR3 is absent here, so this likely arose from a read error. CDR3 DNA sequence: TGTGCCAGCAGTTACACAGGGGGCCCTAAGCCCCAGCATTCT. Translating it yields CASSYTGGPKPQHS. The V gene is TRBV28, the J gene TRBJ1-5; TRBD1 matches at 9 bases. Trimming cost V 4 bases and J 8 bases; bases outside gene matches: 6. CDR1 is MDHEN, CDR2 SYDVKM, per germline. The CDR3 runs to 14 residues.

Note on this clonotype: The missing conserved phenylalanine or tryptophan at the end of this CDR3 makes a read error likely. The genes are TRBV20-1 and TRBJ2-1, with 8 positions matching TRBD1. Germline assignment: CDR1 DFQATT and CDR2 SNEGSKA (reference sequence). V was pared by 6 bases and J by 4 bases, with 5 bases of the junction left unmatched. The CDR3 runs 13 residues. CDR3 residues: CSARQGTYNEQFS. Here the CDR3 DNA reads TGCAGTGCCAGACAGGGGACGTACAATGAGCAGTTCTCC.

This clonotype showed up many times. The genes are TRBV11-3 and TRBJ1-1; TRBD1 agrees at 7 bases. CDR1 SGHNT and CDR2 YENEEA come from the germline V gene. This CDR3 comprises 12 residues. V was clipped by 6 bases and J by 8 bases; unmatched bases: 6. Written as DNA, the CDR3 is TGTGCCAGCAGAGAAACAGGGGCCGAAGCTTTCTTT. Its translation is CASRETGAEAFF.

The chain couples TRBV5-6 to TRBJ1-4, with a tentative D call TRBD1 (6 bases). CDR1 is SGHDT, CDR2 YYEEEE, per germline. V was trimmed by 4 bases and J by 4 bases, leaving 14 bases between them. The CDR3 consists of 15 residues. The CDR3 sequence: CASSATGTINEKLFF. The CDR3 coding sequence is TGTGCCAGCAGCGCGACCGGGACAATTAATGAAAAACTGTTTTTT.

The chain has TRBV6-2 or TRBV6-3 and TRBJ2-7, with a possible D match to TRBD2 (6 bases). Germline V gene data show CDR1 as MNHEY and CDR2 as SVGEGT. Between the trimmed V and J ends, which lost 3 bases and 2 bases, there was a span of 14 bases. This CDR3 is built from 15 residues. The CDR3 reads CASSYGSGVTYEQYF. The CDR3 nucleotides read TGTGCCAGCAGTTATGGGTCGGGAGTTACCTACGAGCAGTACTTC.

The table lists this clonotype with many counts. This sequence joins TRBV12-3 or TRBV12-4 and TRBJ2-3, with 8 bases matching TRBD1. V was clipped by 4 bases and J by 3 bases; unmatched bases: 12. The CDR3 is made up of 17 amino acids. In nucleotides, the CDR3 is TGTGCCAGCAGTTCCCTGACAGGGGCTTCCGGAACAGATACGCAGTATTTT. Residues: CASSSLTGASGTDTQYF.

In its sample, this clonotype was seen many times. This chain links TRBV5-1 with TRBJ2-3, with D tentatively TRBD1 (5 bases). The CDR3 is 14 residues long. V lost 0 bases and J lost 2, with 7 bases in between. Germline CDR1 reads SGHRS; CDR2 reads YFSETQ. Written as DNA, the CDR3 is TGCGCCAGCAGCTTGGGACAGACCACAGATACGCAGTATTTT. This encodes CASSLGQTTDTQYF.

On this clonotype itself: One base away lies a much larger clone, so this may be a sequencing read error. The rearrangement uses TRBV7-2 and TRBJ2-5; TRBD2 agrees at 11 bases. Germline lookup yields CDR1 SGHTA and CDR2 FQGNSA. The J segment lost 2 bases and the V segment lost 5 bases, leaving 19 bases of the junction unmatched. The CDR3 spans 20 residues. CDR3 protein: CASSATSGKPPPPLQETQYF. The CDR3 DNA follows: TGTGCCAGCAGCGCGACTAGCGGGAAACCCCCACCCCCTCTACAAGAGACCCAGTACTTC.

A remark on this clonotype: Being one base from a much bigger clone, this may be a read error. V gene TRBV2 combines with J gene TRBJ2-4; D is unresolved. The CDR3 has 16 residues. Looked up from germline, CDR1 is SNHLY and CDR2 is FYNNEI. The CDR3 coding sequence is TGTGCCAGCAAGACGACTGCGTTGTGGAGCAAAAACACTCAGTACTTC. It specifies CASKTTALWSKNTQYF.

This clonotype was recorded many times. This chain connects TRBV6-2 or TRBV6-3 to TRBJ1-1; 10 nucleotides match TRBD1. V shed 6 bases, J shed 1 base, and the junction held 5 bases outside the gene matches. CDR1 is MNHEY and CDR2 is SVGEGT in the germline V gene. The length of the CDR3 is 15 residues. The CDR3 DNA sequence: TGTGCCAGCAGGCGACAGGGGGCTGGGAACACTGAAGCTTTCTTT. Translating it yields CASRRQGAGNTEAFF.

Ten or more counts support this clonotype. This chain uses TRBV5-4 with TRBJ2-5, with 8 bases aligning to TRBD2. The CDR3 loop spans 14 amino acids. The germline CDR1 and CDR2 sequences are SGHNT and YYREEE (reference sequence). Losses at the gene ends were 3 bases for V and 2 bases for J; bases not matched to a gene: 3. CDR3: CASSSGLEQETQYF. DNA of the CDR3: TGTGCCAGCAGCTCGGGACTAGAGCAAGAGACCCAGTACTTC. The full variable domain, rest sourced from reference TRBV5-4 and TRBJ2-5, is ETGVTQSPTHLIKTRGQQVTLRCSSQSGHNTVSWYQQALGQGPQFIFQYYREEENGRGNFPPRFSGLQFPNYSSELNVNALELDDSALYLCASSSGLEQETQYFGPGTRLLVL.

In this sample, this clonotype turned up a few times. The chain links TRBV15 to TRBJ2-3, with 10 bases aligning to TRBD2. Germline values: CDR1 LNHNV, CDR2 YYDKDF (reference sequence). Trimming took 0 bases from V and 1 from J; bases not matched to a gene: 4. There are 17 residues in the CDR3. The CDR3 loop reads CATSRDTLAGGTDTQYF. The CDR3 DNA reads TGTGCCACCAGCAGAGATACCCTAGCGGGGGGCACAGATACGCAGTATTTT.

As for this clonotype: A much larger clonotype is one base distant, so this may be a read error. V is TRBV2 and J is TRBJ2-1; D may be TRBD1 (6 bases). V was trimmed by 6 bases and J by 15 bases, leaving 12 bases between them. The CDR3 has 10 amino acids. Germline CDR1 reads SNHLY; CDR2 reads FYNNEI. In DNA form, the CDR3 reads TGTGCCAGCAGACAGGGCGGGCGGTTCTTC. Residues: CASRQGGRFF.

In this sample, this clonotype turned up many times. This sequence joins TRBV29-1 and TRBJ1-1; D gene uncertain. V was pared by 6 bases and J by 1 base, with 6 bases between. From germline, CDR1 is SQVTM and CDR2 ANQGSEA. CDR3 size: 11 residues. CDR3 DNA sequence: TGCAGCGTCCTTAGGAACACTGAAGCTTTCTTT. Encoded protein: CSVLRNTEAFF.

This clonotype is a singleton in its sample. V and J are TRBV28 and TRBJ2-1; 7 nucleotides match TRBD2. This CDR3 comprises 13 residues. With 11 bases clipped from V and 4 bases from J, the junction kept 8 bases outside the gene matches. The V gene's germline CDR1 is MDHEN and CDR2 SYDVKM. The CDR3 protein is CAGSVGGYNEQFF. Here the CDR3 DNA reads TGTGCCGGCTCCGTCGGGGGGTACAATGAGCAGTTCTTC.

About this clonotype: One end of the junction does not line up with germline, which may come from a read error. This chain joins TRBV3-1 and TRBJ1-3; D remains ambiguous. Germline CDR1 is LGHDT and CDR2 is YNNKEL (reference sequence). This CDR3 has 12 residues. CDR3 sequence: CDSSHLENTIYF. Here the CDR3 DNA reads TGTGACAGCAGCCACTTGGAAAACACCATATATTTT. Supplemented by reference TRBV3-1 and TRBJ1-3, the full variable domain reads DTAVSQTPKYLVTQMGNDKSIKCEQNLGHDTMYWYKQDSKKFLKIMFSYNNKELIINETVPNRFSPKSPDKAHLNLHINSLELGDSAVYFCDSSHLENTIYFGEGSWLTVV.

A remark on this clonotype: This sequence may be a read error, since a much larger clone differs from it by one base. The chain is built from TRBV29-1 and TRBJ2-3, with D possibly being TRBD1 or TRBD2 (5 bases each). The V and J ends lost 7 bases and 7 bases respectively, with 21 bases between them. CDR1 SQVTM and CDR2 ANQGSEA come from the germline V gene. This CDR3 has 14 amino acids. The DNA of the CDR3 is TGCAGCGGCGACACGGGACCGCCTTTTAATACGCAGTATTTT. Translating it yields CSGDTGPPFNTQYF.

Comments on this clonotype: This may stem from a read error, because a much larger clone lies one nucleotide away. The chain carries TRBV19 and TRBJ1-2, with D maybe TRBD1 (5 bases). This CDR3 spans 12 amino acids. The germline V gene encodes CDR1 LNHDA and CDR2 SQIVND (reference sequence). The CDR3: CASGIGDYGYTF. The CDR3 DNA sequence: TGTGCCAGTGGTATAGGGGACTATGGCTACACCTTC.

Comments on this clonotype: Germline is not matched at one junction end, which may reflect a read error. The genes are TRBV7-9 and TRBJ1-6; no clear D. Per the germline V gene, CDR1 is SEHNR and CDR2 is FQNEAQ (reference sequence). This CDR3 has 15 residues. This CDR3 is CVSSLATASRGTLQF. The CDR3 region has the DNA TGTGTCAGCAGCTTAGCCACAGCAAGCCGTGGAACCCTCCAGTTT.

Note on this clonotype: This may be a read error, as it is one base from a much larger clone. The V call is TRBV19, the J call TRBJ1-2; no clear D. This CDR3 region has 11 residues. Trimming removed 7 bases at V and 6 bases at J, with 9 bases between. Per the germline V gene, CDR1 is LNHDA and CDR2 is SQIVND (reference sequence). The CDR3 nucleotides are TGTGCCAGTAACGGACGGGATGGCTACACCTTC. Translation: CASNGRDGYTF. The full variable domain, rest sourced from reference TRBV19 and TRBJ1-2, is DGGITQSPKYLFRKEGQNVTLSCEQNLNHDAMYWYRQDPGQGLRLIYYSQIVNDFQKGDIAEGYSVSREKKESFPLTVTSAQKNPTAFYLCASNGRDGYTFGSGTRLTVV.

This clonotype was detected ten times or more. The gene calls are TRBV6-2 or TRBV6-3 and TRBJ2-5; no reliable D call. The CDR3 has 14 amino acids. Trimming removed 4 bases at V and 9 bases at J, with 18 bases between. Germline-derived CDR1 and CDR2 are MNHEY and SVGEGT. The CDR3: CASSLLPEMSAQYF. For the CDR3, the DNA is TGTGCCAGCAGTTTGCTACCAGAGATGTCGGCCCAGTACTTC.

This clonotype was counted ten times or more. CDR3 DNA sequence: TGTGCCAGCAGCCACGCCGGAGACAGCCAGCCCCAGCATTTT. As protein: CASSHAGDSQPQHF. The chain employs TRBV3-1 and TRBJ1-5; tentatively, D is TRBD1 (5 bases). This CDR3 is 14 amino acids long. V lost 3 bases, J lost 7 bases, and 13 bases lay in between. Germline CDR1 and CDR2: LGHDT and YNNKEL (reference sequence). Based on the CDR3 plus reference TRBV3-1 and TRBJ1-5, the full variable domain is DTAVSQTPKYLVTQMGNDKSIKCEQNLGHDTMYWYKQDSKKFLKIMFSYNNKELIINETVPNRFSPKSPDKAHLNLHINSLELGDSAVYFCASSHAGDSQPQHFGDGTRLSIL.

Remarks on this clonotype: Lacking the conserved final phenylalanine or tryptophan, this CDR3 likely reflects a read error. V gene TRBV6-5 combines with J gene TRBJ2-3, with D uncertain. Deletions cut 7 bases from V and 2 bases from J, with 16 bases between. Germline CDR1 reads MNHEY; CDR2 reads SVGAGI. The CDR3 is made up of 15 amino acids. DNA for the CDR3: TGTGCCAGCATTATCCAGGCTGGGCTCACAGATACGCAGTATCTT. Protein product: CASIIQAGLTDTQYL.

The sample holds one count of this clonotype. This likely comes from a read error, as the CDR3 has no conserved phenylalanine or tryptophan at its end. The CDR3 protein is CASSQGGLNTEAFL. In DNA, the CDR3 is TGTGCCAGCAGTCAAGGAGGCCTTAACACTGAAGCTTTCTTA. This chain uses TRBV6-2 or TRBV6-3 with TRBJ1-1; D not resolved. Trimming removed 5 bases at V and 2 bases at J, with 12 bases between. This CDR3 region has 14 residues. CDR1 MNHEY and CDR2 SVGEGT come from the germline V gene.

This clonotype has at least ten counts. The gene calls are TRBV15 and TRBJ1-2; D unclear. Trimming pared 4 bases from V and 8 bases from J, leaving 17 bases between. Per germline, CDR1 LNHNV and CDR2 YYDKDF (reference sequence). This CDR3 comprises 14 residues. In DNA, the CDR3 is TGTGCCACCAGCATGCGGGAGACATACAAAGGCTACACCTTC. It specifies CATSMRETYKGYTF.

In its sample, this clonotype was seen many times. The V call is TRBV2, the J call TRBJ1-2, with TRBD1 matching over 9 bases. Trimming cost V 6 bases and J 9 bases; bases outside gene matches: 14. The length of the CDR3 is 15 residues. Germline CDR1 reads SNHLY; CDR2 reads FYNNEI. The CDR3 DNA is TGTGCCAGCAGGGCACAGGGGGCGTCGCGAGGCCGCTACACCTTC. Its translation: CASRAQGASRGRYTF.

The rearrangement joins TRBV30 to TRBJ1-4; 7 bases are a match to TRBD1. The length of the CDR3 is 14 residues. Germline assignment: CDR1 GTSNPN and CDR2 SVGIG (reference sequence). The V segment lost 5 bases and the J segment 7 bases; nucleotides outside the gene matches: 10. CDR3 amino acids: CAWARDPGGEKLFF. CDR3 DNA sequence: TGTGCCTGGGCCCGGGACCCAGGGGGTGAAAAACTGTTTTTT.

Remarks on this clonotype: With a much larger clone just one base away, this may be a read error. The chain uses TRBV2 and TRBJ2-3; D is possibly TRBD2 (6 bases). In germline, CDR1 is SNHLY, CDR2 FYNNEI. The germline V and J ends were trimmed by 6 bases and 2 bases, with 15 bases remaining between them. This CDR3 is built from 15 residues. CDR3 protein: CASSFRDFHTDTQYF. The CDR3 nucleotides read TGTGCCAGCAGCTTCCGGGACTTCCACACAGATACGCAGTATTTT. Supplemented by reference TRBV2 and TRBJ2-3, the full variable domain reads EPEVTQTPSHQVTQMGQEVILRCVPISNHLYFYWYRQILGQKVEFLVSFYNNEISEKSEIFDDQFSVERPDGSNFTLKIRSTKLEDSAMYFCASSFRDFHTDTQYFGPGTRLTVL.